The table lists the clone carrying this T cell receptor (beta chain) with a few counts. The antigen is not known. It was through 5'RACE template switching that TCR cDNA was made, with a universal primer site and UMIs added. Via MiXCR, TCRdb re-called the 5' RACE reads, giving one row per CDR3 protein. The sample has 170,000 or so distinct CDR3 sequences, 9.3% seen once; the top ten hold around 40%. The germline V and J ends were trimmed by 3 bases and 5 bases, with 16 bases remaining between them. The germline gives CDR1 SGHTA, CDR2 FQGNSA. The CDR3 contains 15 residues. The data were taken from a study of T cells after yellow fever vaccination. Study-level information: Those fractions that held only low numbers of cells were prepared using the SMART-Seq v4 Ultra Low Input RNA kit. General study results and limits: The booster response re-showed most primary clones: approximately 95% CD4, 88% CD8. A small share of clonotypes appeared in both CD4 and CD8 compartments.

The source was CD8+ T cells sorted from PBMCs, collected 45 days after the yellow fever booster vaccination. The sequence came from a young man who received the YFV17D yellow fever vaccine. The V and J genes are TRBV7-2 and TRBJ2-5; D is unclear. CDR3: CASSLAGGLIETQYF. DNA of the CDR3: TGTGCCAGCAGCTTGGCTGGCGGTCTTATCGAGACCCAGTACTTC.